The rows below give T cell receptor beta chains drawn from one sample of a study of somatic mutations in cytotoxic T cells in rheumatoid arthritis. Profiled with immunoSEQ multiplex PCR; TCRdb holds only in-frame clones, not every one. The data hold roughly 16,000 clones, with around 77% observed a single time. The material sequenced was CD8+ T cells sorted from blood. The source is an adult with rheumatoid arthritis. CDR3s include the opening cysteine and the closing phenylalanine or tryptophan. A D gene is named only where the DNA matches it firmly. Clone size, where shown, is once, few, many, or a class for clones that have expanded.

abundance	j_gene	v_gene	d_gene	len	CDR3aa	CDR3nt
NA	TRBJ1-2	TRBV19	NA	15	CASSTRGPLGYGYTF	TGTGCCAGTAGTACCCGAGGCCCCCTTGGCTATGGCTACACCTTC
NA	TRBJ1-2	TRBV4-1	NA	17	CASSQDSYGGVNYGYTF	TGCGCCAGCAGCCAAGATAGCTATGGGGGCGTAAACTATGGCTACACCTTC
NA	TRBJ1-5	TRBV28	NA	14	CATDRKAFNQPQHF	TGTGCCACGGACAGAAAGGCCTTCAATCAGCCCCAGCATTTT
NA	TRBJ1-1	TRBV7-2	TRBD1	16	CASSLRDSLMNTEAFF	TGTGCCAGCAGCCTCCGGGACAGCCTTATGAACACTGAAGCTTTCTTT
few	TRBJ2-1	TRBV9	TRBD2	15	CASSFGSGLTNEQFF	TGTGCCAGCAGCTTTGGATCGGGACTAACCAATGAGCAGTTCTTC
NA	TRBJ1-4	TRBV6-6	TRBD1	14	CASEGAGMGEKLFF	TGTGCCAGCGAGGGGGCAGGGATGGGCGAAAAACTGTTTTTT
NA	TRBJ2-2	TRBV6-1	TRBD2	15	CASTQLAGDTGELFF	TGTGCCAGCACGCAACTAGCGGGTGACACCGGGGAGCTGTTTTTT
NA	TRBJ2-5	TRBV5-1	NA	14	CASSLVEGEETQYF	TGCGCCAGCAGCTTGGTCGAGGGGGAAGAGACCCAGTACTTC
few	TRBJ1-3	TRBV6-1	NA	15	CASSEASGSGNTIYF	TGTGCCAGCAGTGAAGCCTCAGGGAGTGGAAACACCATATATTTT
NA	TRBJ1-6	TRBV6-1	NA	16	CASSELEGSADSPLHF	TGTGCCAGCAGTGAATTGGAGGGATCGGCGGATTCACCCCTCCACTTT
NA	TRBJ1-4	TRBV4-1	TRBD1	17	CASSPTGVQGFHEKLFF	TGCGCCAGCAGCCCGACAGGGGTTCAGGGATTTCATGAAAAACTGTTTTTT
NA	TRBJ1-6	TRBV7-3	TRBD1	14	CASSATGMNSPLHF	TGTGCCAGCAGCGCGACAGGGATGAATTCACCCCTCCACTTT
NA	TRBJ2-7	TRBV5-5	TRBD1	16	CASSFPAGTGVSEQYF	TGTGCCAGCAGCTTTCCGGCCGGGACAGGGGTCTCCGAGCAGTACTTC
NA	TRBJ1-4	TRBV6-5	TRBD1	15	CASRPRGLFREKLFF	TGTGCCAGCAGACCTAGGGGGCTCTTTAGAGAAAAACTGTTTTTT
NA	TRBJ2-7	TRBV5-4	NA	17	CASSLASRLATPYEQYF	TGTGCCAGCAGCTTGGCCTCTAGGCTAGCGACCCCCTACGAGCAGTACTTC
NA	TRBJ1-2	TRBV7-9	NA	12	CASSLEPSGYTF	TGTGCCAGCAGCTTAGAACCGAGCGGCTACACCTTC
NA	TRBJ2-5	TRBV4-1	NA	17	CASSQSLHGALGETQYF	TGCGCCAGCAGCCAAAGTTTACACGGTGCCCTTGGGGAGACCCAGTACTTC
NA	TRBJ1-1	TRBV4-1	NA	15	CASSQGEGPNTEAFF	TGCGCCAGCAGCCAAGGGGAAGGGCCGAACACTGAAGCTTTCTTT
few	TRBJ1-5	TRBV4-1	NA	16	CASSQGAGNQNQPQHF	TGCGCCAGCAGCCAAGGGGCCGGGAATCAAAATCAGCCCCAGCATTTT
NA	TRBJ1-2	TRBV2	NA	11	CASSDGRGYTF	TGTGCCAGCAGTGACGGGCGGGGGTACACCTTC
once	TRBJ1-1	TRBV29-1	NA	13	CSTEQAMNTEAFF	TGCAGCACGGAGCAAGCTATGAACACTGAAGCTTTCTTT
NA	TRBJ1-1	TRBV14	NA	12	CASSLRQTEAFF	TGTGCCAGCAGCCTCCGACAGACTGAAGCTTTCTTT
NA	TRBJ1-5	TRBV28	TRBD1	16	CASSLIPDRSTQPQHF	TGTGCCAGCAGTTTAATTCCGGACAGGTCGACCCAGCCCCAGCATTTT
large	TRBJ2-1	TRBV5-5	NA	13	CASILDFNNEQFF	TGTGCCAGCATCCTGGACTTTAACAATGAGCAGTTCTTC